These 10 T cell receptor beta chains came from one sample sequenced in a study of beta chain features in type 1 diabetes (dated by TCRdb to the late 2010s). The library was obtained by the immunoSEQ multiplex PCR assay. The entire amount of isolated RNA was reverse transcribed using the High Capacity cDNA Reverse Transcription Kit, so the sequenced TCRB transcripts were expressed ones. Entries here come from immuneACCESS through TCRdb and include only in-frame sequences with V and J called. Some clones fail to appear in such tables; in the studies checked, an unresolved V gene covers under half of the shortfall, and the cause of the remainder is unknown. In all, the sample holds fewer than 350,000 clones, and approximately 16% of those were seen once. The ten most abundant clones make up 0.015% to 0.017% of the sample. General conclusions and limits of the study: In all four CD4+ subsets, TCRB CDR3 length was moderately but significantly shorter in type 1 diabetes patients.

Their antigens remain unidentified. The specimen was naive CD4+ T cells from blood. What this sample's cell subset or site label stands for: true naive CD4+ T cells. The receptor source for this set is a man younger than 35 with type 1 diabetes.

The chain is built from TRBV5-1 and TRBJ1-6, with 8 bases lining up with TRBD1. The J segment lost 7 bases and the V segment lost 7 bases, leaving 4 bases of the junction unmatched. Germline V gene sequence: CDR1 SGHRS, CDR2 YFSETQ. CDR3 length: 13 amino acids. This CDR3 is CASSRQGNSPLHF. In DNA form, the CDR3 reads TGCGCCAGCTCCCGACAGGGGAATTCACCCCTCCACTTT.

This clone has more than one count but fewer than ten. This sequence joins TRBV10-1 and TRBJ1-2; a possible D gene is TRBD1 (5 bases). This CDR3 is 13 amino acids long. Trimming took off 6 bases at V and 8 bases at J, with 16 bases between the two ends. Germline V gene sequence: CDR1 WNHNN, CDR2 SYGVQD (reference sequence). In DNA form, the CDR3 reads TGCGCCAGCAGCCCCGGCAGGAGGGGCGGCTACACCTTC. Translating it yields CASSPGRRGGYTF.

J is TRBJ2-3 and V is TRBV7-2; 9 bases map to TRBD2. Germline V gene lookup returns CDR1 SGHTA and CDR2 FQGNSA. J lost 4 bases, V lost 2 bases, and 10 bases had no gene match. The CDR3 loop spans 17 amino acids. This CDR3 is CASSLKRLAGRSDTQYF. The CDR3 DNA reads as TGTGCCAGCAGCTTAAAGCGTCTAGCGGGGAGGTCAGATACGCAGTATTTT.

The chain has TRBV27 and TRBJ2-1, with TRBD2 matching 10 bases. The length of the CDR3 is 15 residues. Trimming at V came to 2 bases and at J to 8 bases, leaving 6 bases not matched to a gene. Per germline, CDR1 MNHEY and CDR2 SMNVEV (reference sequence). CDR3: CASSLVLAGVYEQFF. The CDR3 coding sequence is TGTGCCAGCAGTTTAGTCCTAGCGGGAGTCTATGAGCAGTTCTTC.

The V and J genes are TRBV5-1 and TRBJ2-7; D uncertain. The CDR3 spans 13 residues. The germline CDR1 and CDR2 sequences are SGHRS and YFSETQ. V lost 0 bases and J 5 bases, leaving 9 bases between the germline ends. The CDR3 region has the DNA TGCGCCAGCAGCTTGGAGAGGTTGCACGAGCAGTACTTC. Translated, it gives CASSLERLHEQYF.

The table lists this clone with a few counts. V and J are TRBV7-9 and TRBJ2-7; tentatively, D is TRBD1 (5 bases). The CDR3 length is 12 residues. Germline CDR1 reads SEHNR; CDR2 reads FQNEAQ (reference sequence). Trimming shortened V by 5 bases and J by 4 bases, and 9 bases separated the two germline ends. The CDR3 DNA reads TGTGCCAGCAGCAGGGGATCTTACGAGCAGTACTTC. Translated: CASSRGSYEQYF.

CDR3 bases: TGTGCCAGCTCACCAACTAGCGGGAGCTACGAGCAGTACTTC. Protein sequence: CASSPTSGSYEQYF. This chain connects TRBV18 to TRBJ2-7; 11 bases line up with TRBD2. Per the germline V gene, CDR1 is KGHSH and CDR2 is LQKENI. V trimming: 2 bases; J trimming: 3 bases; junction bases outside the gene matches: 0. This CDR3 has 14 residues.

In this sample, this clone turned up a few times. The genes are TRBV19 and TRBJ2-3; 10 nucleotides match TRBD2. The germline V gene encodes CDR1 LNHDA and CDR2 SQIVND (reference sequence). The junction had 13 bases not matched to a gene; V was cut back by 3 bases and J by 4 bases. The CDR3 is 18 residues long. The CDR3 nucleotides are TGTGCCAGTAGTATTTACCCCTCCCAGCGGGGGGGCCCAGATACGCAGTATTTT. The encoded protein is CASSIYPSQRGGPDTQYF.

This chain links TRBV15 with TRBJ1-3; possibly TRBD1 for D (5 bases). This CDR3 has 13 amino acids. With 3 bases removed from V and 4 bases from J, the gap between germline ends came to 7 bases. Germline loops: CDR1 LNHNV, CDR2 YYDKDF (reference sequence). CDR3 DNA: TGTGCCACCAGCAGTGGGGCGGGAAACACCATATATTTT. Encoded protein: CATSSGAGNTIYF.

The DNA of the CDR3 is TGTGCCAGCTCGCCCCGACAGGGTAGACCCTACGAGCAGTACTTC. It codes for CASSPRQGRPYEQYF. V is TRBV18 and J is TRBJ2-7, with 7 bases lining up with TRBD1. The junction had 10 bases not matched to a gene; V was cut back by 6 bases and J by 2 bases. Looked up from germline, CDR1 is KGHSH and CDR2 is LQKENI. The CDR3 contains 15 residues. Drawing the rest from reference TRBV18 and TRBJ2-7, the complete variable domain is NAGVMQNPRHLVRRRGQEARLRCSPMKGHSHVYWYRQLPEEGLKFMVYLQKENIIDESGMPKERFSAEFPKEGPSILRIQQVVRGDSAAYFCASSPRQGRPYEQYFGPGTRLTVT.